This TCR beta chain came from a study of T-cell reconstitution after alpha-beta-depleted transplantation in children. Findings and caveats of the study: Elevated TCRbeta diversity at day 60 was traced, in some patients, to surviving recipient T cells and thymic progenitors. Several hundred expanded graft clones reportedly were the source of alpha-beta T cells about two months after transplant. Diversity and T-cell counts at one year after transplant derived mostly from new T cells.

Library preparation (for TCRbeta) was performed with unique molecular identifiers. One entry per CDR3 protein, called by TCRdb with MiXCR from the PCR reads. The sample consists of 100,000 to 150,000 distinct CDR3 sequences, 20% to 25% of them appearing once. Turning to this clonotype: The antigen remains unidentified.

The V gene lost 5 bases and the J gene lost 3 bases, with 17 bases spanning the gap. Germline assignment: CDR1 SGHAT and CDR2 FQDESV (reference sequence). There are 15 residues in the CDR3. The receptor comes from a male patient under 10 years old who had a stem cell transplant for chronic granulomatous disease, so the T cells may come from the graft donor. V usage is TRBV11-1 and J usage is TRBJ2-7, with D perhaps TRBD1 or TRBD2 (5 bases each). The specimen comprised PBMCs, mostly from graft donor cells, sampled 180 days after TCRalphabeta/CD19-depleted stem cell transplant. This CDR3 is CASSPRSGPNYEQYF. Here the CDR3 DNA reads TGTGCCAGCAGCCCCCGGTCGGGACCGAACTACGAGCAGTACTTC.